The present TCR beta chain was sequenced within a study of T and B cells in COVID-19 patients (dated by TCRdb to the early 2020s). About the full investigation: In this study, adaptive immunity was profiled in COVID-19 patients who either had active infection or had recovered, using TRB and IGH repertoire sequencing of peripheral blood. An age-matched reference group of some 42 healthy donors negative for COVID-19 antibodies was used as the comparison for repertoire analyses. As many as 9 follow-up blood samples were taken per patient, and some of the samples covered different disease stages within the same individual. A couple of patients were in both the active and recovered cohorts because samples existed from active disease and from after recovery. Patients in the recovered cohort had a median age of around 30 years, compared with roughly 66 years for patients in the active-infection cohort. Of the 20 to 25 patients in the active-infection cohort, approximately 12 were critically ill and needed mechanical ventilation or ECMO. The repository of TCR and BCR sequences included more than 55 time points from 35 to 40 patients, and more than 8 million TCR sequences were analysed. A recovered cohort was made up of 15 to 19 patients contributing 20 to 25 samples, mostly after mild to moderate COVID-19 managed as outpatients. In the active-infection cohort, 18 of 20 patients had comorbidities linked to unfavorable COVID-19 outcome.

Sequencing relied on an Illumina MiSeq. TRB rearrangements were amplified by multiplex PCR with BIOMED2 TRB-A/B primer pools. Illumina-compatible adapters and 7-nucleotide sample barcodes were attached to the amplicons in two consecutive PCRs. All library PCRs used Phusion HS II polymerase. The amplicons were purified from gel with the NucleoSpin Gel and PCR Clean-up kit, measured on Qubit, and combined at roughly 4.3 nM. Amplicon pool quality was checked on an Agilent 2100 Bioanalyzer before Illumina next-generation sequencing. The paper's processing steps were these. Annotation of TRB rearrangements was done in MiXCR 3.0.8 with the default MiXCR reference library. Sequences with fewer than 2 reads and non-productive reads were filtered out, and every unique CDR3 nucleotide sequence was treated as a single clone. Clonality, diversity, richness and V-J gene usage were calculated in R 3.5.1. TCR clustering by CDR3 similarity used GLIPH2, with generation probabilities calculated by OLGA. GLIPH2 clusters were kept only if they contained at least four unique TCR clonotypes found in at least three individuals. The raw public data were reprocessed by TCRdb itself: fastp quality trimming at Q25, MiXCR clonotype calling, in-frame beta chains only. Each record represents a unique CDR3 protein, reported with the most common genes and DNA among its rows. TCRdb assigned the V and J calls; the authors' analysis was not used. The sample includes 15,000 or so distinct CDR3 sequences, with 28% observed a single time. The leading ten clones occupy 6.8% of the sample.

TRB repertoires were amplified using about 220-550 ng of genomic DNA isolated from blood. The germline V gene (reference sequence) supplies CDR1 GTSNPN and CDR2 SVGIG. From the cysteine through the phenylalanine, the CDR3 covers 14 amino acids. Only the CDR3 DNA is retained, 42 bases long and in frame from the first base. General conclusions and limits of the study: Specific T cell subsets (CD4+/Treg/CD8+) and sorted SARS-CoV-2-responsive or tetramer+ T cells had not yet been sequenced, and these experiments were ongoing. A total of 2,000 to 2,500 TCR clusters were exclusive to the recovered cohort, and around 32 of those clusters were low-pGen clusters. TRB repertoires were found to be highly clonal in active COVID-19, whereas diversity and richness at recovery were found to rise above healthy donor levels. It was stated that prospective validation of the reported TCR clusters was required before the clusters could be put to clinical use. The size of the cohort was considered insufficient for assessing HLA contributions to COVID-19 susceptibility or severity. TRBV/TRBJ gene usage was reported as strongly skewed in patients with COVID-19. Few blood samples were available from mildly ill patients while symptoms were present, and early samples from severe cases were likewise scarce.

Turning to this clonotype: It lacks a known antigen. One end of the junction does not line up with germline, which may come from a read error.

The rearrangement joined TRBV30 to TRBJ2-2, with 9 central nucleotides matching TRBD1. This TCR derives from a human donor who had recovered from COVID-19. The specimen sequenced was blood. The nucleotide sequence reads as follows: TGTGCCTGGAAACAGGGGGCGAACATCGGGGAGCTGTTTTTT. This sequence encodes CAWKQGANIGELFF.